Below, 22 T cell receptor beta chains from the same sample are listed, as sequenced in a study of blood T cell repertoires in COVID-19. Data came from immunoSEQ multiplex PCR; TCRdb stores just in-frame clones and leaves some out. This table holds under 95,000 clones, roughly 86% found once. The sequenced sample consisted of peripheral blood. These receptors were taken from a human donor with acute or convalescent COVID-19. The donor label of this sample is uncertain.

The CDR3 is CASHRNTEAFF. In nucleotides, the CDR3 is TGTGCCAGCCACAGGAACACTGAAGCTTTCTTT. This chain joins TRBV19 and TRBJ1-1; D uncertain. Germline CDR1 LNHDA, CDR2 SQIVND (reference sequence). CDR3 length: 11 residues. The ends were cut back, 9 bases at V and 1 base at J, with 6 bases in the middle.

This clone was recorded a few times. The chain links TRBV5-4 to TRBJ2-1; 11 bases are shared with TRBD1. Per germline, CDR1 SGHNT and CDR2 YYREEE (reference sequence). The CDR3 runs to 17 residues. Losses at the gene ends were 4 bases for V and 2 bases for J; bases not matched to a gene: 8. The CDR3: CASSQGTGGTTYNEQFF. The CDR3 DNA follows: TGTGCCAGCAGCCAGGGGACAGGGGGTACCACCTACAATGAGCAGTTCTTC.

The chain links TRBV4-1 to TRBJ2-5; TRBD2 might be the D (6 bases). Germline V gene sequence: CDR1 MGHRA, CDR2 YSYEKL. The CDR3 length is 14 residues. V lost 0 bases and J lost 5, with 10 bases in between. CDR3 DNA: TGCGCCAGCAGCCAAGATGCGGGGCATGAGACCCAGTACTTC. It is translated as CASSQDAGHETQYF.

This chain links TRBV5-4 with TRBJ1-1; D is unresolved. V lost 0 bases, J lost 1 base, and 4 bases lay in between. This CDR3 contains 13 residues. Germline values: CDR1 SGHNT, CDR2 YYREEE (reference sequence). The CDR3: CASSLDQNTEAFF. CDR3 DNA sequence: TGTGCCAGCAGCTTGGATCAGAACACTGAAGCTTTCTTT.

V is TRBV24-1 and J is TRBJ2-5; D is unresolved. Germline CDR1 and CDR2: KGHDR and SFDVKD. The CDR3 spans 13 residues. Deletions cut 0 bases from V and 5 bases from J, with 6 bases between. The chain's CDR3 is CATSDLHGETQYF. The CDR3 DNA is TGTGCCACCAGTGATTTGCACGGGGAGACCCAGTACTTC.

Here the CDR3 DNA reads TGTGCCAGCAGCTTAGTAACAGGGGGCTCCTACGAGCAGTACTTC. Translated: CASSLVTGGSYEQYF. The chain couples TRBV7-9 to TRBJ2-7; TRBD1 matches at 8 bases. CDR1 is SEHNR, CDR2 FQNEAQ, per germline (reference sequence). The ends lost 1 base at V and 0 bases at J; junction bases unmatched: 2. This CDR3 contains 15 residues.

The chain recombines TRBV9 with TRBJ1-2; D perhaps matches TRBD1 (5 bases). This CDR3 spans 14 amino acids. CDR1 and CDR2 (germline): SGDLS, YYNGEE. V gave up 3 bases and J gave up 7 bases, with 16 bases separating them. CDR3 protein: CASSGSGGTSGYTF. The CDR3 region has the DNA TGTGCCAGCAGCGGAAGTGGTGGGACTAGTGGCTACACCTTC. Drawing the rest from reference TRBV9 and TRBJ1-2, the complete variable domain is DSGVTQTPKHLITATGQRVTLRCSPRSGDLSVYWYQQSLDQGLQFLIQYYNGEERAKGNILERFSAQQFPDLHSELNLSSLELGDSALYFCASSGSGGTSGYTFGSGTRLTVV.

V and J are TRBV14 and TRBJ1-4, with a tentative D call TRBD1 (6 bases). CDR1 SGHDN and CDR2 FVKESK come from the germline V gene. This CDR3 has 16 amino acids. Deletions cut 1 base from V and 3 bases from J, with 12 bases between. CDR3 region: CASSQVTGTANEKLFF. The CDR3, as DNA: TGTGCCAGCAGCCAAGTCACAGGGACGGCTAATGAAAAACTGTTTTTT. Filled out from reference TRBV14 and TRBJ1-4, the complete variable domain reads EAGVTQFPSHSVIEKGQTVTLRCDPISGHDNLYWYRRVMGKEIKFLLHFVKESKQDESGMPNNRFLAERTGGTYSTLKVQPAELEDSGVYFCASSQVTGTANEKLFFGSGTQLSVL.

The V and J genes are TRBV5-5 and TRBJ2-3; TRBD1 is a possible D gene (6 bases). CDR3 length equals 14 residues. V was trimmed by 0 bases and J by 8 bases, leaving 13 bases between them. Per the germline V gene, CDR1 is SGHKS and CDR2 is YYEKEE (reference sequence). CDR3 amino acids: CASSLDRAPLTQYF. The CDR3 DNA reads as TGTGCCAGCAGCTTGGACAGGGCCCCACTTACGCAGTATTTT.

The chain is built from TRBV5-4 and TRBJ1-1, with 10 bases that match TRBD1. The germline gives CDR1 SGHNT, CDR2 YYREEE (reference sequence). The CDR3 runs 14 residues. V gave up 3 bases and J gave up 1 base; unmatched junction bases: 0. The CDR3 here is CASSWDRGNTEAFF. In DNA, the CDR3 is TGTGCCAGCAGCTGGGACAGGGGGAACACTGAAGCTTTCTTT.

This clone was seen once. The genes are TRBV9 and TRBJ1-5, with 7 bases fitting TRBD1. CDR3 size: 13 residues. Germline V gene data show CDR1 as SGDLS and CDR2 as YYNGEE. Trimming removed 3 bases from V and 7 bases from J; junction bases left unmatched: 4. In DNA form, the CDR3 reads TGTGCCAGCAGCGCCGGGACAGCACAGCCCCAGCATTTT. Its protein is CASSAGTAQPQHF.

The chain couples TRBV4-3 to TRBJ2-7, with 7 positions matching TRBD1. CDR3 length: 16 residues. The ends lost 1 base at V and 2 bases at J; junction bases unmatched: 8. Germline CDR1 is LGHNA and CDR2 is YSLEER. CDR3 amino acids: CASSQVASGGPYEQYF. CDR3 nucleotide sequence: TGCGCCAGCAGCCAAGTGGCGTCAGGGGGTCCCTACGAGCAGTACTTC.

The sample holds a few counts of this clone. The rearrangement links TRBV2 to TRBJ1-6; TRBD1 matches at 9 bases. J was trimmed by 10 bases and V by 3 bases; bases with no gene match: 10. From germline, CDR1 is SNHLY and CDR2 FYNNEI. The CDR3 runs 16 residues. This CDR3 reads CASSEGQGLGRSPLHF. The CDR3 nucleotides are TGTGCCAGCAGTGAGGGACAGGGCCTAGGAAGGTCACCCCTCCACTTT.

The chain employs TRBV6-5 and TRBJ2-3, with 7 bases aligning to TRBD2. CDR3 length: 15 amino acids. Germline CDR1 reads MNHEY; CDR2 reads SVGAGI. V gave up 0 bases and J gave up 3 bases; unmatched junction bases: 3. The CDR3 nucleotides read TGTGCCAGCAGTTACTCGGGGAGGGTAACAGATACGCAGTATTTT. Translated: CASSYSGRVTDTQYF.

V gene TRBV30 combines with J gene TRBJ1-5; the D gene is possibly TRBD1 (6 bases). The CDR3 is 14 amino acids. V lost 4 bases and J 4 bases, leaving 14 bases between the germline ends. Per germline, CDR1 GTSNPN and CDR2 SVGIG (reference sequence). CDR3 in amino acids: CAWTGTGRNQPQHF. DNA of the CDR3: TGTGCCTGGACCGGTACAGGGCGGAATCAGCCCCAGCATTTT.

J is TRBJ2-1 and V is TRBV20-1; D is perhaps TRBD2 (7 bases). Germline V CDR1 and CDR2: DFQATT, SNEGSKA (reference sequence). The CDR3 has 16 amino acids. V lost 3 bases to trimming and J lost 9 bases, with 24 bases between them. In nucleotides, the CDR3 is TGCAGTGCTAGTATCTTCGGTCGCGGGGGAGGGGGTGAGCAGTTCTTC. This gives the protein CSASIFGRGGGGEQFF.

CDR3 region: CSVVGTGVNEKLFF. CDR3 sequence (DNA): TGCAGCGTCGTCGGGACAGGGGTTAATGAAAAACTGTTTTTT. This chain links TRBV29-1 with TRBJ1-4; the match to TRBD1 covers 10 bases. The CDR3 sequence is 14 residues long. The junction had 5 bases not matched to a gene; V was cut back by 6 bases and J by 4 bases. Germline V gene lookup returns CDR1 SQVTM and CDR2 ANQGSEA. Full variable domain (missing parts from reference TRBV29-1 and TRBJ1-4): SAVISQKPSRDICQRGTSLTIQCQVDSQVTMMFWYRQQPGQSLTLIATANQGSEATYESGFVIDKFPISRPNLTFSTLTVSNMSPEDSSIYLCSVVGTGVNEKLFFGSGTQLSVL.

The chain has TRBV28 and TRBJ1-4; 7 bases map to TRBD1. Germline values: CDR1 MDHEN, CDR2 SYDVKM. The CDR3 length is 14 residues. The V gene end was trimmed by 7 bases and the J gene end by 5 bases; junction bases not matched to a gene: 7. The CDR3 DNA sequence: TGTGCCAGCAACGTACAGGGGACGAATGAAAAACTGTTTTTT. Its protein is CASNVQGTNEKLFF.

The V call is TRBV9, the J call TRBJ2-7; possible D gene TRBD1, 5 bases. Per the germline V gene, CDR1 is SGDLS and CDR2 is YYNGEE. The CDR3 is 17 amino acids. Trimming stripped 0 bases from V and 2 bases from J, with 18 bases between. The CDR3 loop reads CASSVATATDSTYEQYF. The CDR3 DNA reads TGTGCCAGCAGCGTAGCTACGGCGACAGACAGTACCTACGAGCAGTACTTC.

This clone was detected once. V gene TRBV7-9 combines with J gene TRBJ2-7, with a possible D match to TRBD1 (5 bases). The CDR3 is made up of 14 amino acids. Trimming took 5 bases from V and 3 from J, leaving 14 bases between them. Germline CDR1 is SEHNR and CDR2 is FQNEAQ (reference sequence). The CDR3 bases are TGTGCCAGCAGCCGGTATGGGGCCGGCTACGAGCAGTACTTC. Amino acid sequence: CASSRYGAGYEQYF.

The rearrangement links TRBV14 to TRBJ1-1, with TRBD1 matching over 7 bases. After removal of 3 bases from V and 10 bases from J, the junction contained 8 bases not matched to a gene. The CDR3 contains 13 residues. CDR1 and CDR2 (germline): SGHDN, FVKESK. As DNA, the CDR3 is TGTGCCAGCAGCCATGGGTCGACAGGGAGAGCTTTCTTT. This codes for CASSHGSTGRAFF.

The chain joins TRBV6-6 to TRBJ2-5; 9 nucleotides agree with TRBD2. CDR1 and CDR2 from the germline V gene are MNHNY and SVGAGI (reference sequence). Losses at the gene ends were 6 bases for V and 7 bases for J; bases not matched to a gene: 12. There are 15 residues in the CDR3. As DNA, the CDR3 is TGTGCCAGCAGCCCGACTAGCGGTAGTCTGGTGACCCAGTACTTC. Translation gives CASSPTSGSLVTQYF.